This T cell receptor (beta chain) stems from a study of T cell responses to AZD1222 COVID-19 vaccine. As concerns this clone: Its antigen is as yet unknown.

Study results and caveats: Most donors were white British and more were female, and clonal diversity was possibly underestimated. Regions 160-218 and 743-854 held dominance among vaccine-associated CD4 TCRs, which spanned spike. Among spike-specific TCRs, nearly half reportedly target unmutated variant regions.

Unmatched junction bases numbered 7, after V lost 4 bases and J lost 4 bases. Germline CDR1 and CDR2: LGHDT and YNNKEL (reference sequence). CDR3 length equals 15 residues. Assay: immunoSEQ multiplex PCR; the TCRdb copy retains only in-frame clones and omits some. The top ten hold 9.5% to 13% of the sample, which has 70,000 to 90,000 clones, 80% to 90% seen once. The source of this sequence is an adult who received the AZD1222 COVID-19 vaccine. The specimen was peripheral blood, collected 28 days after the second AZD1222 dose. The chain uses TRBV3-1 (or the pseudogene TRBV3-2) and TRBJ2-1; 7 nucleotides align to TRBD1. The CDR3 protein is CASSLDRAFYNEQFF. The CDR3 bases are TGTGCCAGCAGCCTAGACAGGGCCTTTTACAATGAGCAGTTCTTC.